The text below deals with one T cell receptor beta chain. Assay used: immunoSEQ multiplex PCR; TCRdb lists only in-frame clones, some missing. Of around 400,000 clones listed, 91% are singletons. The entry originates in a study of blood T cell repertoires in COVID-19. Across the whole study: T cells, B-cell-depleted T cells, or PBMCs provided the cDNA or gDNA that served as material.

The V gene's germline CDR1 is LNHNV and CDR2 YYDKDF (reference sequence). The CDR3 extends over 13 amino acids. V was clipped by 0 bases and J by 7 bases, with 7 bases between them. The source is a woman aged 40 to 50 who had been exposed to COVID-19. V usage is TRBV15 and J usage is TRBJ1-5; D gene unclear. Source material: PBMCs or T cells enriched from blood (not recorded which). The CDR3 reads CATSRDQSQPQHF. The DNA of the CDR3 is TGTGCCACCAGCAGAGATCAAAGCCAGCCCCAGCATTTT.